This T cell receptor (beta chain) stems from a study of blood T cell repertoires in COVID-19. The wider study: Spain, Italy and the United States supplied samples that represented acute and convalescent COVID-19. Sample material is recorded as cDNA or gDNA derived from T cells, B-cell-depleted T cells, or PBMCs.

Methods used by the authors: The assay estimated nucleated cells by amplifying reference gene primers. Profiled with immunoSEQ multiplex PCR; TCRdb holds only in-frame clones, not every one. V and J calls and clone size are copied from that table; D and trimming were computed from the DNA. The sample yields about 200,000 clones, approximately 87% seen once. The CDR3 totals 14 residues. Between the trimmed V and J ends, which lost 2 bases and 4 bases, there was a span of 12 bases. The germline gives CDR1 SQVTM, CDR2 ANQGSEA. The chain recombines TRBV29-1 with TRBJ2-1, with D unclear. The sequencing input was peripheral blood. This sequence originates from a woman aged 50 to 60 with acute or convalescent COVID-19. CDR3 sequence: CSVEISPTYNEQFF. The CDR3 DNA reads as TGCAGCGTTGAAATTAGCCCTACTTACAATGAGCAGTTCTTC.